The clone carrying this T cell receptor (beta chain) was detected once. Other DNA sequences in this sample translate to the same CDR3. This specimen belongs to a study of blood T cell repertoires in COVID-19. The wider study: Samples taken during acute and convalescent COVID-19 were collected in the United States, Italy and Spain. Sample material is recorded as cDNA or gDNA derived from T cells, B-cell-depleted T cells, or PBMCs.

Using immunoSEQ multiplex PCR, the repertoire was profiled, and TCRdb retains in-frame clones only, with some absent. The sample carries about 69,000 clones, approximately 84% recorded once. The CDR3 sequence is 12 residues long. CDR1 and CDR2 from the germline V gene are WSHSY and SAAADI. The J segment lost 2 bases and the V segment lost 10 bases, leaving 2 bases of the junction unmatched. Seattle participants joined during active infection and were tracked over time. The V gene is TRBV10-2, the J gene TRBJ1-5, with 7 bases matching TRBD1. The sequence was obtained from a man in his fifties with COVID-19, enrolled during active disease. The specimen sequenced was peripheral blood. The CDR3 DNA reads as TGCGCCACCGGGACAGGCAATCAGCCCCAGCATTTT. Amino acid sequence: CATGTGNQPQHF.